These T cell receptor beta chains were read from a single sample in a study of T cell clusters in autoimmune cytopenias. TCRdb re-called the multiplex PCR reads; one entry per CDR3 protein, DNA not given. Here the sample table reports approximately 12,000 distinct CDR3 sequences. These data are also associated with another study on T cell repertoires in aging, cancer and after chemotherapy.

The sequenced sample consisted of peripheral blood. Source of these receptors: a human donor in good health. Both conserved end residues are part of each CDR3. Where a row states a size, it is once, few, many or the class of an expanded clone; other rows omit it.

j_gene: TRBJ2-5; v_gene: TRBV12-3/TRBV12-4; abundance: medium-sized; CDR3aa: CASSLAGGRETQYF
j_gene: TRBJ1-5; v_gene: TRBV12-3/TRBV12-4; abundance: NA; CDR3aa: CASSLISSGGGNQPQHF
j_gene: TRBJ2-1; v_gene: TRBV30; abundance: NA; CDR3aa: CAWSAGGHNEQFF
j_gene: TRBJ1-5; v_gene: TRBV6-6; abundance: NA; CDR3aa: CASSDPGQGKVGNQPQHF
j_gene: TRBJ2-7; v_gene: TRBV19; abundance: NA; CDR3aa: CASSIHGSTYEQYF
j_gene: TRBJ1-2; v_gene: TRBV11-3; abundance: NA; CDR3aa: CASSPGSGYTF
j_gene: TRBJ1-5; v_gene: TRBV19; abundance: NA; CDR3aa: CASSKQGSNQPQHF
j_gene: TRBJ2-1; v_gene: TRBV29-1; abundance: medium-sized; CDR3aa: CSVEEGEGSSYNEQFF
j_gene: TRBJ2-2; v_gene: TRBV5-6; abundance: medium-sized; CDR3aa: CASSFGEPGELFF
j_gene: TRBJ2-1; v_gene: TRBV13; abundance: NA; CDR3aa: CASSLAGSYNEQFF
j_gene: TRBJ2-7; v_gene: TRBV19; abundance: NA; CDR3aa: CASRDHRETPPDRRSYEQYF
j_gene: TRBJ2-5; v_gene: TRBV13; abundance: NA; CDR3aa: CASSSQRGEETQYF
j_gene: TRBJ1-1; v_gene: TRBV12-3/TRBV12-4; abundance: NA; CDR3aa: CASRGTGTVNTEAFF
j_gene: TRBJ1-2; v_gene: TRBV10-3; abundance: NA; CDR3aa: CAIGDDSGWSGYTF
j_gene: TRBJ2-3; v_gene: TRBV11-1; abundance: NA; CDR3aa: CASSSKRVTDTNTQYF
j_gene: TRBJ2-2; v_gene: TRBV30; abundance: NA; CDR3aa: CAWSPSRVLFF
j_gene: TRBJ1-1; v_gene: TRBV11-1; abundance: NA; CDR3aa: CAWSRMNTEAFF
j_gene: TRBJ2-2; v_gene: TRBV11-3; abundance: NA; CDR3aa: CASPTRSLTGELFF
j_gene: TRBJ2-5; v_gene: TRBV15; abundance: NA; CDR3aa: CATTLAGGQETQYF
j_gene: TRBJ2-3; v_gene: TRBV5-6; abundance: NA; CDR3aa: CASSIGGTSTDTQYF
j_gene: TRBJ2-1; v_gene: TRBV7-9; abundance: NA; CDR3aa: CASSQSAGLSSYNEQFF
j_gene: TRBJ2-3; v_gene: TRBV30; abundance: NA; CDR3aa: CAWRPGQGGDTQYF
j_gene: TRBJ1-5; v_gene: TRBV12-3/TRBV12-4; abundance: NA; CDR3aa: CASSLGRNQPQHF
j_gene: TRBJ1-1; v_gene: TRBV6-5; abundance: NA; CDR3aa: CASSGTPVNTEAFF
j_gene: TRBJ2-1; v_gene: TRBV7-6; abundance: NA; CDR3aa: CASSLVLSHNEQFF
j_gene: TRBJ2-1; v_gene: TRBV6-2/TRBV6-3; abundance: NA; CDR3aa: CASSPQGQQFF
j_gene: TRBJ2-3; v_gene: TRBV6-5; abundance: NA; CDR3aa: CASSLQSTDTQYF
j_gene: TRBJ1-4; v_gene: TRBV29-1; abundance: medium-sized; CDR3aa: CSGGQGGGEKLFF
j_gene: TRBJ1-5; v_gene: TRBV6-1; abundance: NA; CDR3aa: CASSGQYNQPQHF
j_gene: TRBJ1-2; v_gene: TRBV30; abundance: NA; CDR3aa: CAWSKGGLRGYTF
j_gene: TRBJ2-3; v_gene: TRBV5-6; abundance: NA; CDR3aa: CASSSNRETDTQYF
j_gene: TRBJ1-1; v_gene: TRBV18; abundance: NA; CDR3aa: CASSKAGGEDTEAFF
j_gene: TRBJ2-2; v_gene: TRBV27; abundance: NA; CDR3aa: CASSNFGELFF
j_gene: TRBJ1-2; v_gene: TRBV6-5; abundance: NA; CDR3aa: CASSYLGQGVGEKGYTF
j_gene: TRBJ1-5; v_gene: TRBV6-5; abundance: NA; CDR3aa: CATKDSYSNQPQHF